The rows below give T cell receptor beta chains drawn from one sample of a study of blood T cell repertoires in COVID-19. Measured with immunoSEQ multiplex PCR; TCRdb has only the in-frame clones, and not every one. The sample carries about 94,000 clones, about four fifths recorded once. Sequencing was performed on peripheral blood. The source is a human donor in a cohort sampled during active COVID-19. Each CDR3 is given with its conserved first and last residue. Fields, in order: V gene, clone size, D gene, J gene, CDR3 DNA, CDR3 protein. The D gene is left open where the match is weak. The size field is filled for only some rows; it gives once, few, many or a size class.

TRBV28	NA	TRBD2	TRBJ2-7	TGTGCCAGCCAACGAGGGGCTAGCGGGAGTTCCGAGCAGTACTTC	CASQRGASGSSEQYF
TRBV24-1	NA	NA	TRBJ1-2	TGTGCCACCAGTGATTCCGGGGACGGGCGGGGCCCTCTCTTC	CATSDSGDGRGPLF
TRBV9	NA	NA	TRBJ2-7	TGTGCCAGCAGCGTAGGGACACCCCCCAGCCCCTACGAGCAGTACTTC	CASSVGTPPSPYEQYF
TRBV7-8	NA	TRBD1	TRBJ1-1	TGTGCCAGCAGCTTAGGCGGGACAGGTGAAGCTTTCTTT	CASSLGGTGEAFF
TRBV6-5	NA	NA	TRBJ1-3	TGTGCCGTACAGAGATCTGGAAACACCATATATTTT	CAVQRSGNTIYF
TRBV6-6	NA	NA	TRBJ1-2	TGTGCCAGCGATCGAGGACAGAACTATGGCTACACCTTC	CASDRGQNYGYTF
TRBV5-1	NA	TRBD1	TRBJ1-4	TGCGCCAGCAGCCTAGGACAGGGTACTTATGAAAAACTGTTTTTT	CASSLGQGTYEKLFF
TRBV5-1	NA	NA	TRBJ2-1	TGCGCCAGCAGCTTGACTACCGGCGCCGGCTCCTACAATGAGCAGTTCTTC	CASSLTTGAGSYNEQFF
TRBV11-2	NA	TRBD1	TRBJ2-7	TGTGCCAGCAGCTTAGGTCCAGGGGGCTACGAGCAGTACTTC	CASSLGPGGYEQYF
TRBV12-3/TRBV12-4	NA	NA	TRBJ2-7	TGTGCCAGCAGTTCTTACTACGAGCAGTACTTC	CASSSYYEQYF
TRBV7-5	NA	NA	TRBJ1-4	TGTGTCAGAAGCCCTATCCCGCTAAAGGGACAGGGGGCGCGGTGTGAAAAACTGTTTTTT	CVRSPIPLKGQGARCEKLFF
TRBV5-6	few	NA	TRBJ2-7	TGTGCCAGCAGCTTGTACCGGGGCGAGCAGTACTTC	CASSLYRGEQYF
TRBV18	few	NA	TRBJ1-5	TGTGCCAGCTCACCGGGAGGGGGCAATCAGCCCCAGCATTTT	CASSPGGGNQPQHF
TRBV19	NA	NA	TRBJ1-4	TGTGCCAGTAAAAGGGACACAACTAATGAAAAACTGTTTTTT	CASKRDTTNEKLFF
TRBV24-1	NA	TRBD2	TRBJ2-1	TGTGCCACCAGTGATTCCGCGACTAGCGGGATTTATAATGAGCAGTTCTTC	CATSDSATSGIYNEQFF
TRBV14	NA	NA	TRBJ2-7	TGTGCCAGCAGCCACAGGGCCGAGCAGTACTTC	CASSHRAEQYF
TRBV18	NA	TRBD2	TRBJ2-7	TGTGCCAGCTCACCCGGACTAGCGGGAGACGAGCAGTACTTC	CASSPGLAGDEQYF
TRBV28	once	NA	TRBJ2-3	TGTGCCAGCAATACTTTGGGACACACAGATACGCAGTATTTT	CASNTLGHTDTQYF
TRBV3-1/TRBV3-2	NA	NA	TRBJ1-3	TGTGCCAGCAGCCAGAGGGGGTCAGGAAACACCATATATTTT	CASSQRGSGNTIYF
TRBV19	NA	NA	TRBJ2-2	TGTGCCAGTAGTATTCGACTGGTTTTAGGGGAGCTGTTTTTT	CASSIRLVLGELFF
TRBV5-4	NA	TRBD1	TRBJ2-6	TGTGCCAGCAGCTTGGGACAGGGGTTAGCTGGGGCCAACGTCCTGACTTTC	CASSLGQGLAGANVLTF
TRBV29-1	NA	NA	TRBJ2-5	TGCAGCGTTGCAGGGGCGTTTAAGACTGAGACCCAGTACTTC	CSVAGAFKTETQYF
TRBV2	NA	NA	TRBJ2-7	TGTGCCACCAGAGGAGGGAGAAAAGATAGCCCCTACGAGCAGTACTTC	CATRGGRKDSPYEQYF
TRBV10-2	NA	NA	TRBJ1-1	TGCGCCAGCAGCAAAGAGGTACCGTTTGAAGCTTTCTTT	CASSKEVPFEAFF
TRBV6-5	NA	TRBD1	TRBJ1-1	TGTGCCAGCAGTTACCCCGGACAGGGTGGGAAAGCTTTCTTT	CASSYPGQGGKAFF
TRBV3-1/TRBV3-2	NA	NA	TRBJ1-1	TGTGCCAGCAGACACGGCGGGAACACTGAAGCTTTCTTT	CASRHGGNTEAFF
TRBV7-2	NA	TRBD2	TRBJ2-7	TGTGCCAGCAGCTTCGCTAGCGGGAACTACGAGCAGTACTTC	CASSFASGNYEQYF
TRBV10-2	NA	NA	TRBJ1-2	TGCGCCAGCAGTGTCGCTGGAGCTAACTATGGCTACACCTTC	CASSVAGANYGYTF
TRBV30	NA	NA	TRBJ1-5	TGTGCCTGGAGTGTTTCAGGCGACCTTATACCCCAGCATTTT	CAWSVSGDLIPQHF
TRBV3-1/TRBV3-2	NA	NA	TRBJ2-5	TGTGCCAGCAGCCAAGGGTTGAGAAGCCAAGAGACCCAGTACTTC	CASSQGLRSQETQYF
TRBV2	NA	NA	TRBJ1-2	TGTGCCACTACCGGACAGAGAGCTAACTATGGCTACACCTTC	CATTGQRANYGYTF